This T cell receptor beta chain appears in the sequencing data of a study of blood T cells in healthy people across ages. Whole-study context: Per two T cells, template switching captured roughly one barcoded beta molecule. Findings and caveats of the study: Older age coincided with a roughly linear decline in TCR beta diversity per million T cells. Because sorting was not performed, PBMCs prevented conclusive naive versus antigen-experienced comparison. A strong correlation was seen between TCR beta diversity and naive T cell percentage.

J was trimmed by 4 bases and V by 2 bases; bases with no gene match: 2. CDR1 MNHEY and CDR2 SMNVEV come from the germline V gene (reference sequence). CDR3 size: 14 residues. Primers used in a second PCR of roughly 7 to 11 cycles were a sample-barcoded 5' primer and a J-beta primer mix. TCRdb reanalysed the 5' RACE reads using MiXCR and keeps one entry per CDR3 protein. The repertoire consists of 600,000 to 850,000 distinct CDR3 sequences, with 43% occurring once and the leading ten covering 20% to 25%. A word on this clonotype: Its antigen is not known.

This sequence was found in a woman aged 60-70 years in good health. The sequenced sample consisted of blood. The chain links TRBV27 to TRBJ2-7; 10 bases map to TRBD1. Here the CDR3 DNA reads TGTGCCAGCAGTTTAAGACAGGGGGCTTACGAGCAGTACTTC. This sequence encodes CASSLRQGAYEQYF.